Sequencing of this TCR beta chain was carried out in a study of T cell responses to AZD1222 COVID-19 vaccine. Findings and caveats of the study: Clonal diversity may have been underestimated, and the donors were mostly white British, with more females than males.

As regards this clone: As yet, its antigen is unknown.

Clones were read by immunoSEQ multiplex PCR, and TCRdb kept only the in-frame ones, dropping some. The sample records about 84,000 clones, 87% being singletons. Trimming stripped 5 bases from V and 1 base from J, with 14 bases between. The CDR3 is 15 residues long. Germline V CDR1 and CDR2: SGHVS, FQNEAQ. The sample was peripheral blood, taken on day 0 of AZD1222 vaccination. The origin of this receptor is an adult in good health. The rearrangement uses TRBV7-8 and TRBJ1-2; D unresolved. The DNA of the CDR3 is TGTGCCAGCAGCCAACAGCGGACCATTAACTATGGCTACACCTTC. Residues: CASSQQRTINYGYTF.